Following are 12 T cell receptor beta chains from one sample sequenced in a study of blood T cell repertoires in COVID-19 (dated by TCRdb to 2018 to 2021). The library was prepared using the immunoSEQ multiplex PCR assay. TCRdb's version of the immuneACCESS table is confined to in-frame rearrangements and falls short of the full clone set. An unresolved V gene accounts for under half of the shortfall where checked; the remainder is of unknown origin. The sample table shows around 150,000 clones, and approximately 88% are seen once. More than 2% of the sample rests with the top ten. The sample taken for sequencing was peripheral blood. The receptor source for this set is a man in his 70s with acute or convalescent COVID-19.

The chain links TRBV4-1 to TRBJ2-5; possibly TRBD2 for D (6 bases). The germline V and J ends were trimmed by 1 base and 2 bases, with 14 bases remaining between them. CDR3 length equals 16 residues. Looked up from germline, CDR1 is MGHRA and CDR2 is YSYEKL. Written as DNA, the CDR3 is TGCGCCAGCAGCCAAGGGGGACTGGAGCTACAAGAGACCCAGTACTTC. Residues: CASSQGGLELQETQYF.

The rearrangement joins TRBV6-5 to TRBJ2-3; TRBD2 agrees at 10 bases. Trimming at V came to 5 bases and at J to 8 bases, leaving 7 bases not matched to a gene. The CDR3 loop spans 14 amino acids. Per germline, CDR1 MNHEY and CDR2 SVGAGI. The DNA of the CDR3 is TGTGCCAGCAGTCCAGCGGGGGGGCGGGGTACGCAGTATTTT. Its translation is CASSPAGGRGTQYF.

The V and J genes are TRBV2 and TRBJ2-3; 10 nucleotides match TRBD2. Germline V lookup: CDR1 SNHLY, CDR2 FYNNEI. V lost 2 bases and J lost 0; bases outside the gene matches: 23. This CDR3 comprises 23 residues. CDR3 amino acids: CASSERTRGLASGGRISTDTQYF. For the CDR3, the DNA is TGTGCCAGCAGTGAAAGGACCCGTGGTTTGGCTAGCGGGGGACGAATTAGCACAGATACGCAGTATTTT.

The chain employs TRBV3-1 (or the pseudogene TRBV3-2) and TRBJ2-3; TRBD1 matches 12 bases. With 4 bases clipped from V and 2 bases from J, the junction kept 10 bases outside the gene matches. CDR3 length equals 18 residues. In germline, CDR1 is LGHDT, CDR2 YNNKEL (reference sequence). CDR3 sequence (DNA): TGTGCCAGCAGCCCAATCCCGGGACAGGGGGCGAACACAGATACGCAGTATTTT. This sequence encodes CASSPIPGQGANTDTQYF.

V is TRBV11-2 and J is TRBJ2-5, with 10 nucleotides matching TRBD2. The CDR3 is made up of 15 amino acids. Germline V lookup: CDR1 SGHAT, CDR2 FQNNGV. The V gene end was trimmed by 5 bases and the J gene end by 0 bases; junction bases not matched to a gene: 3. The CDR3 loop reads CASSRTSGNQETQYF. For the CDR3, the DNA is TGTGCCAGCAGCCGGACTAGCGGCAACCAAGAGACCCAGTACTTC.

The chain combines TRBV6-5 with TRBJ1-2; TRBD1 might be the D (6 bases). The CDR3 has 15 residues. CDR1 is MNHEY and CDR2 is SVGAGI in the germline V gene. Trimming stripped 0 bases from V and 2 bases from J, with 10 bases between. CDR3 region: CASSYSPDRNYGYTF. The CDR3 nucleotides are TGTGCCAGCAGTTACTCTCCCGACAGGAACTATGGCTACACCTTC.

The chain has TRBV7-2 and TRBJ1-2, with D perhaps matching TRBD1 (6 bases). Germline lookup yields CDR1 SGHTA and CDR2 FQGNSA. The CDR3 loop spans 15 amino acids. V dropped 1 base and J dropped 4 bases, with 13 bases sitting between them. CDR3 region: CASSLEGGVSYGYTF. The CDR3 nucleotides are TGTGCCAGCAGCTTAGAGGGGGGGGTGAGCTATGGCTACACCTTC.

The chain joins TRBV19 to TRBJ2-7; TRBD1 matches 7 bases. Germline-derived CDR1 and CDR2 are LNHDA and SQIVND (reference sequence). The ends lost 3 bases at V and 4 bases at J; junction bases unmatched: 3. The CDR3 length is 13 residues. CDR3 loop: CASSIGTAYEQYF. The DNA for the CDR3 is TGTGCCAGTAGTATCGGGACAGCTTACGAGCAGTACTTC.

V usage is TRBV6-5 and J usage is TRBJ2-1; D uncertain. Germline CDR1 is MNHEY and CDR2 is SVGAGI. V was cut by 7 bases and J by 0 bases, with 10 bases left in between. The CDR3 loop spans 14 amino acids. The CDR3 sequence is CASTRSSSYNEQFF. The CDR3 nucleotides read TGTGCCAGCACGCGTTCGAGCTCCTACAATGAGCAGTTCTTC.

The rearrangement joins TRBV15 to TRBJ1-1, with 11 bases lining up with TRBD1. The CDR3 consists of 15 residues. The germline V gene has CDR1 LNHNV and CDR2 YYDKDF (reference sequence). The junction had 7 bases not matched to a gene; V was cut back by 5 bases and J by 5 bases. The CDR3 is CATSVGQGALTEAFF. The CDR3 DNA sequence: TGTGCCACCAGCGTAGGACAGGGGGCGTTGACTGAAGCTTTCTTT.

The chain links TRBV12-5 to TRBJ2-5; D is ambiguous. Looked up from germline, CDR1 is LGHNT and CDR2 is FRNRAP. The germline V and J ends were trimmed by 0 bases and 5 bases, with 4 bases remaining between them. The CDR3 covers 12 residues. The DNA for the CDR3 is TGTGCTAGTGGTTTGGTCGGGGAGACCCAGTACTTC. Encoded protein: CASGLVGETQYF.

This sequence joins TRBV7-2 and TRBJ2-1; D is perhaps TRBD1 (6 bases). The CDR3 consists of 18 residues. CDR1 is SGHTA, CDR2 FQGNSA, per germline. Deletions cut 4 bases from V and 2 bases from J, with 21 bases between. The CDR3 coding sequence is TGTGCCAGCAGCTCCCCCGTAGCGAGAAGGGGGACCTACAATGAGCAGTTCTTC. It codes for CASSSPVARRGTYNEQFF.